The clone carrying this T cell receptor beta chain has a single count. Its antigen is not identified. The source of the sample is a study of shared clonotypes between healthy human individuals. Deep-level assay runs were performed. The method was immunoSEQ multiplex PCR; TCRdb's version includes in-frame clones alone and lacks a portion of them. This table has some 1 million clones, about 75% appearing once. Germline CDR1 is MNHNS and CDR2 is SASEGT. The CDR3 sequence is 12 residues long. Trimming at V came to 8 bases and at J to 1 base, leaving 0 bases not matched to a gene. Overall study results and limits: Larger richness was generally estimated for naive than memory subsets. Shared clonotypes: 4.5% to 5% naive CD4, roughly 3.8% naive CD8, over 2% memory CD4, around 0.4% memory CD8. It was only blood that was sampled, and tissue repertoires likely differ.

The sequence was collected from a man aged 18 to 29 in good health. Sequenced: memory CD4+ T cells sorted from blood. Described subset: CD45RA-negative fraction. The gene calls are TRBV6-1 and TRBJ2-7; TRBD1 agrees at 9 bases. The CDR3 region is CASGTGSYEQYF. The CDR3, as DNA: TGTGCCAGCGGGACAGGGTCCTACGAGCAGTACTTC.